This record concerns one TCR beta chain sequence. What antigen it recognizes has not been identified. No much larger clone exists at a distance of one base, and base qualities are not known. To prepare the library, the immunoSEQ multiplex PCR assay was applied. This is the immuneACCESS table as TCRdb keeps it, with only in-frame sequences that have V and J called. A part of the clones is gone; compared with another copy, unresolved V genes explain less than half, and the rest is unexplained. For this sample the table gives about 70,000 clones, of which about 94% were detected only once. Approximately 0.4% of the sample belongs to the ten largest clones. The germline V end is reduced by 3 bases and the J end by 6 bases; junction bases left unmatched: 6. CDR1 and CDR2 are drawn from the germline V gene (reference sequence): MNHEY, SMNVEV. Including the terminal cysteine and phenylalanine, the CDR3 comprises 14 residues. The sequence is cut down to CDR3 DNA, 42 bases in frame from base 1.

This specimen comes from a study of technical replicates of blood from several donors (dated by TCRdb to 2016 to 2017). The source material was T cells isolated from PBMCs. The source is a human donor in good health. The rearrangement joined TRBV27 to TRBJ2-7; TRBD1 aligns with 9 central bases. The CDR3: CASSLGTGFSEQYF. Here is the DNA: TGTGCCAGCAGTTTGGGGACAGGGTTCTCCGAGCAGTACTTC.